This T cell receptor beta chain was recorded in a study of T cell repertoires in cytomegalovirus infection. As for the study in general: Through public TCR beta signatures, both CMV infection and matching HLA type were indicated.

This clonotype occurred a few times. Antigen specificity is unknown. TCRdb reprocessed the reads via MiXCR and lists one record per CDR3 protein. The data hold 600,000 to 800,000 distinct CDR3 sequences, with less than 25% observed a single time. Trimming removed 5 bases from V and 4 bases from J, with 17 bases in between. The CDR3 runs to 15 residues. Findings of the study overall: Cumulated frequencies of public TCR beta families served to identify carriers of CMV plus the relevant HLA. The ex vivo response showed dominance by HLA-C-restricted CMV-specific TCR beta clonotypes.

The chain couples TRBV12-3 or TRBV12-4 to TRBJ1-2, with a possible D match to TRBD1 (5 bases). The sequence was collected from a human donor in good health (CMV status not recorded). Some clones in this sample may be carry-over from other donors' samples. Sequencing used CD8+ T cells from PBMCs. CDR3 DNA: TGTGCCAGCAGTCCGGACGCCATGGGGCTCTATGGCTACACCTTC. Its protein is CASSPDAMGLYGYTF.